This TCR beta chain was recorded in a study of Ad26.COV2.S vaccination and SARS-CoV-2 variants. Study-level background: The Ad26.COV2.S arm of the COV1001 trial was where the donor was placed.

Indicated treatment: 19 received Ad26.COV2.S at low or high dose, single or two shots; about 5 received placebo; per-sample allocation not given. Following the first vaccine or placebo injection, samples were taken on day 63. Spike of the Wuhan-strain SARS-CoV-2 was expressed by an Ad26 vector, which formed the vaccine. The germline V gene has CDR1 LGHNA and CDR2 YSLEER. V was pared by 2 bases and J by 3 bases, with 14 bases between. This CDR3 has 15 amino acids. TCRdb's copy holds only in-frame clones and misses some; the assay was immunoSEQ multiplex PCR. Among about 350,000 clones listed, 70% to 90% were seen once. This clone was seen only a few times.

The rearrangement uses TRBV4-3 and TRBJ2-7; D unresolved. This specimen was peripheral blood, taken in a trial of Ad26.COV2.S vaccine versus placebo. This sequence was found in a person between 18 and 65 years old who received the Ad26.COV2.S COVID-19 vaccine or a placebo. The CDR3 DNA is TGCGCCAGCAGCCAATCGTTGGGTACTAACTACGAGCAGTACTTC. Translating gives CASSQSLGTNYEQYF.